This entry lists 13 T cell receptor beta chains sequenced from one sample in a study of T cells after yellow fever vaccination. TCRdb reanalysed the 5' RACE reads using MiXCR and keeps one entry per CDR3 protein. Here the sample spans tens of thousands of distinct CDR3 sequences, around 6.2% being singletons. Here the sequenced sample was CD4+ T cells sorted from PBMCs, taken roughly 14 days after the first yellow fever vaccination. Source of these receptors: a man aged 18 to 30 who received the YFV17D yellow fever vaccine.

This clonotype was picked up many times. The chain combines TRBV9 with TRBJ1-2, with no clear D. Trimming pared 2 bases from V and 7 bases from J, leaving 9 bases between. CDR1 SGDLS and CDR2 YYNGEE come from the germline V gene. This CDR3 is built from 12 residues. The CDR3 sequence: CASSVGVGGYTF. The CDR3 nucleotides read TGTGCCAGCAGCGTCGGGGTCGGTGGCTACACCTTC.

To note about this clonotype: Possible read error: a much larger clone is one base away. J is TRBJ2-5 and V is TRBV3-1, with D possibly being TRBD2 (7 bases). Germline values: CDR1 LGHDT, CDR2 YNNKEL (reference sequence). This CDR3 has 15 amino acids. The CDR3 is CSSSHLRGGQETQYF. DNA of the CDR3: TGTTCCAGCAGCCATTTGAGGGGGGGCCAAGAGACCCAGTACTTC.

This clonotype was counted many times. The genes are TRBV20-1 and TRBJ1-3; no reliable D call. V was cut by 7 bases and J by 3 bases, with 10 bases left in between. The CDR3 covers 12 residues. The germline V gene has CDR1 DFQATT and CDR2 SNEGSKA (reference sequence). CDR3 nucleotide sequence: TGCAGTGGAACAGAACGTGGAAACACCATATATTTT. As protein: CSGTERGNTIYF.

This clonotype was recorded at least ten times. This chain joins TRBV12-3 or TRBV12-4 and TRBJ1-6; no definite D call. The CDR3 runs to 14 residues. With 4 bases removed from V and 6 bases from J, the gap between germline ends came to 10 bases. CDR3 region: CASSSGIPNSPLHF. The CDR3 DNA sequence: TGTGCCAGCAGTTCTGGGATTCCTAATTCACCCCTCCACTTT.

This clonotype was counted ten times or more. The rearrangement joins TRBV27 to TRBJ2-1; 11 bases agree with TRBD1. The junction had 1 base not matched to a gene; V was cut back by 3 bases and J by 9 bases. Germline CDR1 is MNHEY and CDR2 is SMNVEV (reference sequence). The CDR3 totals 13 residues. CDR3 in DNA: TGTGCCAGCAGTTTGGACAGGGGGCTTGAGCAGTTCTTC. Amino acid sequence: CASSLDRGLEQFF.

This clonotype was recorded many times. The chain combines TRBV16 with TRBJ1-5; tentative D call: TRBD1 (5 bases). Trimming pared 5 bases from V and 4 bases from J, leaving 9 bases between. Germline lookup yields CDR1 KGHSY and CDR2 FQNENV. The CDR3 runs to 13 residues. The CDR3 sequence is CASSKTANQPQHF. The DNA for the CDR3 is TGTGCCAGCAGCAAGACAGCTAATCAGCCCCAGCATTTT.

A remark on this clonotype: A read error is possible here, since a much larger clone lies one base away. The rearrangement links TRBV5-1 to TRBJ2-2, with 9 bases identical to TRBD2. J was trimmed by 7 bases and V by 4 bases; bases with no gene match: 14. CDR1 is SGHRS and CDR2 is YFSETQ in the germline V gene. This CDR3 has 17 amino acids. The CDR3 loop reads CASSPPIRGGANGELFF. The CDR3 DNA reads as TGCGCCAGCAGCCCACCAATTCGCGGGGGGGCCAACGGGGAGCTGTTTTTT. Together with reference TRBV5-1 and TRBJ2-2, the CDR3 gives the full variable domain: KAGVTQTPRYLIKTRGQQVTLSCSPISGHRSVSWYQQTPGQGLQFLFEYFSETQRNKGNFPGRFSGRQFSNSRSEMNVSTLELGDSALYLCASSPPIRGGANGELFFGEGSRLTVL.

This clonotype appeared many times. The chain uses TRBV7-2 and TRBJ2-7; D is tentatively TRBD1 or TRBD2 (5 bases each). Germline CDR1 and CDR2: SGHTA and FQGNSA. Trimming cost V 3 bases and J 2 bases, with 8 bases left between them. The CDR3 contains 13 residues. CDR3 nucleotide sequence: TGTGCCAGCAGCTTTCGAGGGGCCTACGAGCAGTACTTC. It specifies CASSFRGAYEQYF. The entire variable domain, with the rest obtained from reference TRBV7-2 and TRBJ2-7, is as follows: GAGVSQSPSNKVTEKGKDVELRCDPISGHTALYWYRQSLGQGLEFLIYFQGNSAPDKSGLPSDRFSAERTGGSVSTLTIQRTQQEDSAVYLCASSFRGAYEQYFGPGTRLTVT.

This clonotype appeared many times. V and J are TRBV5-1 and TRBJ1-2; no definite D call. Germline V CDR1 and CDR2: SGHRS, YFSETQ. This CDR3 region has 14 residues. V was shortened by 4 bases and J by 4 bases, with 14 bases between the two germline ends. CDR3 sequence reads: CASSSGEYSYGYTF. The CDR3 coding sequence is TGCGCCAGCAGCAGTGGGGAATATAGCTATGGCTACACCTTC.

As concerns this clonotype: This clone may be a read error of a much larger clone one base away. The chain has TRBV24-1 and TRBJ1-5, with no clear D. The CDR3 has 18 residues. Per germline, CDR1 KGHDR and CDR2 SFDVKD. CDR3 coding DNA: TGTGCCAACAGTGATGGATCGGGTGGCTCTGACCTTAATCAGCCCCAGCATTTT. Translation gives CANSDGSGGSDLNQPQHF.

This clonotype came up many times. CDR3 amino acids: CASSSLRGRHSNQPQHF. The CDR3 region has the DNA TGTGCCAGCAGCTCTCTCAGGGGACGGCATAGCAATCAGCCCCAGCATTTT. The chain links TRBV5-6 to TRBJ1-5; TRBD1 might be the D (6 bases). Germline V CDR1 and CDR2: SGHDT, YYEEEE. The CDR3 is 17 amino acids. The V and J ends lost 3 bases and 0 bases respectively, with 16 bases between them.

This clonotype was recorded at least ten times. This sequence joins TRBV6-1 and TRBJ2-2; D is ambiguous. The CDR3 is 14 residues long. V lost 7 bases to trimming and J lost 2 bases, with 11 bases between them. Germline V gives CDR1 MNHNS, CDR2 SASEGT. The CDR3 nucleotides read TGTGCCAGCAATAGACTGTATAACACCGGGGAGCTGTTTTTT. Protein: CASNRLYNTGELFF.

The sample holds many counts of this clonotype. This chain joins TRBV7-2 and TRBJ1-1, with D possibly being TRBD1 (6 bases). Trimming left V 5 bases short and J 2 bases short, with 15 bases between. The CDR3 spans 15 residues. CDR1 and CDR2 (germline): SGHTA, FQGNSA. The CDR3, as DNA: TGTGCCAGCAGCCCCCAGGGACAAGTAAACACTGAAGCTTTCTTT. Its protein product is CASSPQGQVNTEAFF.